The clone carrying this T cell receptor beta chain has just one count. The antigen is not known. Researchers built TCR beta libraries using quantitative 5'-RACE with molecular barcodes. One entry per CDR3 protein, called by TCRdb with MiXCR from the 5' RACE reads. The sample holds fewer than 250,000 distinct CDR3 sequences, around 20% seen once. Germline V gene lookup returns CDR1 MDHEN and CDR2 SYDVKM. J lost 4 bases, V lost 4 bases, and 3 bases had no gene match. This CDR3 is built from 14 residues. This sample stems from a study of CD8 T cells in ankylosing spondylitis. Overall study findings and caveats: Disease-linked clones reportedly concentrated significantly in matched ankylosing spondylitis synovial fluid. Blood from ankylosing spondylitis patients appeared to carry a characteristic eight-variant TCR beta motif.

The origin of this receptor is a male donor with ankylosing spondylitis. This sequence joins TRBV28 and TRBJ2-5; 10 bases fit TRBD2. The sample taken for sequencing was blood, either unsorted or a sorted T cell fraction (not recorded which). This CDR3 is CASSSSGGGETQYF. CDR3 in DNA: TGTGCCAGCAGTTCCAGCGGGGGGGGAGAGACCCAGTACTTC.